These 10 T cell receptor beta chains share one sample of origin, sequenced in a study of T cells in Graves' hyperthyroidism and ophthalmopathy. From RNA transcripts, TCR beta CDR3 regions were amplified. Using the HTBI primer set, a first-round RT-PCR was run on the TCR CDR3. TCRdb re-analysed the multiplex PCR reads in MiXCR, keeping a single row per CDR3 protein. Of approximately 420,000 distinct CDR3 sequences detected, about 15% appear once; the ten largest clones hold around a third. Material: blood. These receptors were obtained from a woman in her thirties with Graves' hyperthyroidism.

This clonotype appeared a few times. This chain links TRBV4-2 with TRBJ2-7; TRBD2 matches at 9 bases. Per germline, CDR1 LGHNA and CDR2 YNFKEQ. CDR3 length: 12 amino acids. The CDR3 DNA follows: TGTGCAACACTAGCGGGCTCCTACGAGCAGTACTTC. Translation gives CATLAGSYEQYF.

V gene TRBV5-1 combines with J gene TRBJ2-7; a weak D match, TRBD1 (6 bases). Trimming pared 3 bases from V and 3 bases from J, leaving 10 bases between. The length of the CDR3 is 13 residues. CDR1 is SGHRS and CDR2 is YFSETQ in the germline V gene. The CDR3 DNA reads TGCGCCAGCAGCTCGGACAGAAACTACGAGCAGTACTTC. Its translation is CASSSDRNYEQYF.

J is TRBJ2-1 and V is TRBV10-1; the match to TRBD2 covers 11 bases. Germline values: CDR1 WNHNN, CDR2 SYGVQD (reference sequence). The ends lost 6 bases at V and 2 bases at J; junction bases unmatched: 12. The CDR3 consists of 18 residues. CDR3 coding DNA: TGCGCCAGCAGCCATGCAAGGGTAGCGGGAGGGGCCTACAATGAGCAGTTCTTC. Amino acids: CASSHARVAGGAYNEQFF.

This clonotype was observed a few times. This CDR3 is CASSLSASGSPHQETQYF. The CDR3 bases are TGCGCCAGCAGCTTGTCCGCTAGCGGGAGCCCCCACCAAGAGACCCAGTACTTC. The chain has TRBV5-1 and TRBJ2-5; 10 bases map to TRBD2. The V gene end was trimmed by 1 base and the J gene end by 0 bases; junction bases not matched to a gene: 9. The CDR3 has 18 residues. Germline CDR1 SGHRS, CDR2 YFSETQ.

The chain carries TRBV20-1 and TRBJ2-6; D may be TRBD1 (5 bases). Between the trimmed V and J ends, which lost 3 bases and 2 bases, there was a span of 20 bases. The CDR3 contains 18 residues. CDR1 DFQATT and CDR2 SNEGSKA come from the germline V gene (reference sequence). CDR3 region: CSARGLRLDSPGANVLTF. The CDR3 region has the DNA TGCAGTGCTAGGGGGCTACGTTTGGATTCCCCTGGGGCCAACGTCCTGACTTTC.

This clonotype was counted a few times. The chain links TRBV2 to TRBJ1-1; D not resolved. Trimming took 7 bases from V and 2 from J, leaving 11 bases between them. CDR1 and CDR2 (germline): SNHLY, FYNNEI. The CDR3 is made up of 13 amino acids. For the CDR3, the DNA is TGTGCCAGCACCGCGGGCAGAAACACTGAAGCTTTCTTT. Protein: CASTAGRNTEAFF.

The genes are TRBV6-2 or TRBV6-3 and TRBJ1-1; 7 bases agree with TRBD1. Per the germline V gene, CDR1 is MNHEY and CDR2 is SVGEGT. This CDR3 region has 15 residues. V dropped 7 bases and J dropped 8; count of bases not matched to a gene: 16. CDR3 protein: CASTPSGTERVEAFF. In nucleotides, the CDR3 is TGTGCCAGCACCCCATCGGGGACAGAAAGGGTGGAAGCTTTCTTT.

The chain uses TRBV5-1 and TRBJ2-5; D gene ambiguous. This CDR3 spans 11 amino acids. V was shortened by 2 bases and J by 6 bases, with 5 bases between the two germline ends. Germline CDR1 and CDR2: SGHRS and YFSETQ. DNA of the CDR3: TGCGCCAGCAGCTTCGAAAAGACCCAGTACTTC. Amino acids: CASSFEKTQYF.

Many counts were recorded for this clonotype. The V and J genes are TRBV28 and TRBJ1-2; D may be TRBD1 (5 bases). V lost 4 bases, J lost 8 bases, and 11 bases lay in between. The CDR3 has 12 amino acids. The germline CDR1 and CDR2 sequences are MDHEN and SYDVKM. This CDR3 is CASSSDIGGYTF. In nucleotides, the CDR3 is TGTGCCAGCAGTTCGGACATCGGAGGCTACACCTTC.

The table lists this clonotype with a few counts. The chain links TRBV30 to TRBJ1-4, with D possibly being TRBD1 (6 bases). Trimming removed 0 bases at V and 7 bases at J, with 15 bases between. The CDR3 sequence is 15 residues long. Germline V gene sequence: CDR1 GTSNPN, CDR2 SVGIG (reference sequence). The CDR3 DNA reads TGTGCCTGGAGTGTAGAGGATTGGACAGTTGAAAAACTGTTTTTT. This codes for CAWSVEDWTVEKLFF.